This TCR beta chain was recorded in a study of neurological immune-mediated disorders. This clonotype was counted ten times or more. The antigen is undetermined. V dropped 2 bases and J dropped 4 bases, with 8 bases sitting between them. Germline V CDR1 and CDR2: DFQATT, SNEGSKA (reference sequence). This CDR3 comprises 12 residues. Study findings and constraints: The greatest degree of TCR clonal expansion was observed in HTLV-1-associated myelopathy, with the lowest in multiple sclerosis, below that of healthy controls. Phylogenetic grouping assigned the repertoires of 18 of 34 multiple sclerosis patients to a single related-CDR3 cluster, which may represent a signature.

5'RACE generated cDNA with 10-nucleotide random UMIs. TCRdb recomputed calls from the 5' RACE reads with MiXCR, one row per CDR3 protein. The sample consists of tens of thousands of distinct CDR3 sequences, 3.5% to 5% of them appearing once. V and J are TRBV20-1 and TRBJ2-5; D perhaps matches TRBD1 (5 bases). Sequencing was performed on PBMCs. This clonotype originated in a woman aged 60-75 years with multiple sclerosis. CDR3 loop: CSARPQGETQYF. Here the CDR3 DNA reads TGCAGTGCTAGACCCCAGGGAGAGACCCAGTACTTC.